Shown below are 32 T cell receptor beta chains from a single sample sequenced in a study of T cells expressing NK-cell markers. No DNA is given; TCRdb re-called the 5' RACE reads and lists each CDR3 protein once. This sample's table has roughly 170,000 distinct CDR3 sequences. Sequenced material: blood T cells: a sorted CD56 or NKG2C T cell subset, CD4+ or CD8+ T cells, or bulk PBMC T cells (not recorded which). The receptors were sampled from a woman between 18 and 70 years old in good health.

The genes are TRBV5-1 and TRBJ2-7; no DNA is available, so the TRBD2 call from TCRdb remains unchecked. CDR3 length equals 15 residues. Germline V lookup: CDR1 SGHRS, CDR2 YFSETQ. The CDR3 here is CASSLSGTSPYEQYF. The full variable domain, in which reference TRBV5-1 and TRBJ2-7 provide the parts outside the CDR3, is KAGVTQTPRYLIKTRGQQVTLSCSPISGHRSVSWYQQTPGQGLQFLFEYFSETQRNKGNFPGRFSGRQFSNSRSEMNVSTLELGDSALYLCASSLSGTSPYEQYFGPGTRLTVT.

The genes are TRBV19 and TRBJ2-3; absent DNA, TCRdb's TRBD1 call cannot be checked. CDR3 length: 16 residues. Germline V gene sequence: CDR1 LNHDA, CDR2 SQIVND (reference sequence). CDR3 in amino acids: CATSGVGTGITDTQYF.

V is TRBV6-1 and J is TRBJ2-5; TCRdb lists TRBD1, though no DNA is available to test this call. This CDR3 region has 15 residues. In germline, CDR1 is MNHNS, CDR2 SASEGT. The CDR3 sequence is CASRPDRLTRRTQYF.

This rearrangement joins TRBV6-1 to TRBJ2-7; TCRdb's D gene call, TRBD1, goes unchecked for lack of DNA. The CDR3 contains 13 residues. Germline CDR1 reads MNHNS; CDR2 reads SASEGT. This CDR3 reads CASSEGQTYEQYF.

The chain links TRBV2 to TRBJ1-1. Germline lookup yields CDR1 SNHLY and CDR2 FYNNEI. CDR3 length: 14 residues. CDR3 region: CASSEPGWGTEAFF.

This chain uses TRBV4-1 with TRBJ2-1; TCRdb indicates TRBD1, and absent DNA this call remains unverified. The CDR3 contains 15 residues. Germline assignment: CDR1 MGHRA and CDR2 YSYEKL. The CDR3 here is CASSQPLSSRNEQFF.

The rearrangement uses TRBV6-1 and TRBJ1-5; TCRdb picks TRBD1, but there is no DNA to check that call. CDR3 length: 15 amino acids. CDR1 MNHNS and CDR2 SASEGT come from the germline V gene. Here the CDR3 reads CASSPRDLRAQPQHF.

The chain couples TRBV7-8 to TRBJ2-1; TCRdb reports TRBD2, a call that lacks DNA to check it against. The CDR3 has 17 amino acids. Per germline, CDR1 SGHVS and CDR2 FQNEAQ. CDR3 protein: CASSPPLAGVFQNEQFF.

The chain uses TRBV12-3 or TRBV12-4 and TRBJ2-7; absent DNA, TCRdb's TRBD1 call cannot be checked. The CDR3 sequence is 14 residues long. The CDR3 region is CASSARDKGYEQYF.

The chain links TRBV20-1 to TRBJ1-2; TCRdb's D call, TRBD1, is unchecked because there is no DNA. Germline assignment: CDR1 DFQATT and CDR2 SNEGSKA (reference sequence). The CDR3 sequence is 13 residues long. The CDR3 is CSARVTGDYGYTF.

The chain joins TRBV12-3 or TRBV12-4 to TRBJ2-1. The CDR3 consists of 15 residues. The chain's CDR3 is CASSLGRSEYNEQFF.

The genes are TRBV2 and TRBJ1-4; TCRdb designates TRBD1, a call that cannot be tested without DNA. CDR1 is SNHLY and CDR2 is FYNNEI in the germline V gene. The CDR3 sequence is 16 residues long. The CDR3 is CASSEATFGGNEKLFF.

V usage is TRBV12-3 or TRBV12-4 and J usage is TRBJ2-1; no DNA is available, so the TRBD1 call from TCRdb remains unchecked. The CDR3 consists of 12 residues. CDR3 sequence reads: CASSKRQGWQFF.

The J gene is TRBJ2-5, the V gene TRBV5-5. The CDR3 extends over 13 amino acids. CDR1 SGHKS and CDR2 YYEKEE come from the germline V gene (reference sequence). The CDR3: CASSFTEQETQYF.

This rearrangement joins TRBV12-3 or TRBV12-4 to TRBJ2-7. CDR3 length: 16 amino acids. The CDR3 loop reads CASSRTRAGKSYEQYF.

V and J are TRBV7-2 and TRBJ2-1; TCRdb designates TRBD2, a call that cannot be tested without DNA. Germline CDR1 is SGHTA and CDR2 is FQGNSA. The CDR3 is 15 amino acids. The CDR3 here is CASTNRLAGGNEQFF.

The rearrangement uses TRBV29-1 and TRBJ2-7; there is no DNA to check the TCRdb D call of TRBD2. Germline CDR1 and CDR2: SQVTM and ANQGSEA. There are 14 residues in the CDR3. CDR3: CSVPGTSGSYEQYF.

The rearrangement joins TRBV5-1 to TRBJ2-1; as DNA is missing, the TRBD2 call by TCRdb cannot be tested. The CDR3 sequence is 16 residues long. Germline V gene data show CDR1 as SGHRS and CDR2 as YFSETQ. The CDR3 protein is CASSPAGGLTYNEQFF.

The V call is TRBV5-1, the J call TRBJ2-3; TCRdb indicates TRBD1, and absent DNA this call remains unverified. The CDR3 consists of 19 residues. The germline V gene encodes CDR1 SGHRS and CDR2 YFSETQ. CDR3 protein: CASSLMTGGASPSTDTQYF.

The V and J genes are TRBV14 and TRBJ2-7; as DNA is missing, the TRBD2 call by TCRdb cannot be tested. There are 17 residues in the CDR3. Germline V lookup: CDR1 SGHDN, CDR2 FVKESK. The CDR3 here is CASSFGLAGSFTYEQYF.

Here the CDR3 reads CASSLEGGGETQYF. V gene TRBV5-1 combines with J gene TRBJ2-5; with no DNA, the TCRdb D assignment of TRBD2 cannot be verified. Germline loops: CDR1 SGHRS, CDR2 YFSETQ. This CDR3 is built from 14 residues.

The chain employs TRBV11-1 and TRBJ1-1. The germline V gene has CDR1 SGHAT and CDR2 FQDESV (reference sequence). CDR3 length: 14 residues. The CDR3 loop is CASGPGSRYTEAFF.

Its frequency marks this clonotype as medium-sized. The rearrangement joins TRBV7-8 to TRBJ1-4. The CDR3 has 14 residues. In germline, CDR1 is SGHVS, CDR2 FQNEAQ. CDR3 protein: CASSQEGRSGKLFF.

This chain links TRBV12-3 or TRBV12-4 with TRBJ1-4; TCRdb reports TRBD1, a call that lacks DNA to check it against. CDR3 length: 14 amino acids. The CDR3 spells CASNLQGTNEKLFF.

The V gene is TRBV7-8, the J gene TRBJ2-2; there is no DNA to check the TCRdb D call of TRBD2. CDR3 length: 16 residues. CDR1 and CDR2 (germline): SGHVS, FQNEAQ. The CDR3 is CASSLGTSGLTGELFF.

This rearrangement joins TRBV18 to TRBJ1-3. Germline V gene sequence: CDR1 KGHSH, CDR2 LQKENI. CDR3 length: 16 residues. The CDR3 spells CASSPGWGSSGNTIYF.

The CDR3 reads CASSPGQGAETQYF. The chain uses TRBV12-3 or TRBV12-4 and TRBJ2-5; TCRdb names TRBD1, which stays unverified in the absence of DNA. There are 14 residues in the CDR3.

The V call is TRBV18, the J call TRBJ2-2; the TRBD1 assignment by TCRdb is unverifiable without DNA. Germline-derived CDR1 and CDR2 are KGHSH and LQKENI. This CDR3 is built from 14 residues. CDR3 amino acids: CASQGAGDTGELFF.

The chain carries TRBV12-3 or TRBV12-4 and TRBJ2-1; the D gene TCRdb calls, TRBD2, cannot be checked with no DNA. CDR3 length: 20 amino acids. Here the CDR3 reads CASSFPTTSGSLYSYNEQFF.

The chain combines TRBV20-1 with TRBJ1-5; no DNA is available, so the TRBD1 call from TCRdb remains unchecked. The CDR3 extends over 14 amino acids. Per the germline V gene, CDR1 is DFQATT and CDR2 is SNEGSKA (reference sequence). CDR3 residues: CSASNGGSNQPQHF.

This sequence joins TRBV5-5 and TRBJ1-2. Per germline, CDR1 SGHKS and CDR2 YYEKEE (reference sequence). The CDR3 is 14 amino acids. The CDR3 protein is CASSSTVSNYGYTF.

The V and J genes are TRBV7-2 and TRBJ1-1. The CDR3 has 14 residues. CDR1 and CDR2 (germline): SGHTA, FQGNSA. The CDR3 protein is CASSLGGENTEAFF.